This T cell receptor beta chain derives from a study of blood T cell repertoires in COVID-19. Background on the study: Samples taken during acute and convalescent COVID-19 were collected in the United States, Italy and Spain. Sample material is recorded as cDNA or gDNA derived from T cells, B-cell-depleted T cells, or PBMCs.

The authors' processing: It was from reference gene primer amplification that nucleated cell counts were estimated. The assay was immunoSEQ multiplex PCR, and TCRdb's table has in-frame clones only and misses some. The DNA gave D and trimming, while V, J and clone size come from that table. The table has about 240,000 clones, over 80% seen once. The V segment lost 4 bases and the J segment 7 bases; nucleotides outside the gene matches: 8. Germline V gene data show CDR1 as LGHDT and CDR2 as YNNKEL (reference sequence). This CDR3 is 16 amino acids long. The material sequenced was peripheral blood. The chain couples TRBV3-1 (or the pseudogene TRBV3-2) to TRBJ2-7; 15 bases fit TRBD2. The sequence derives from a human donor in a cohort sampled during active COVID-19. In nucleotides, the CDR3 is TGTGCCAGCAGCCGAGGACTAGCGGGAGGGCCCTGGGAGCAGTACTTC. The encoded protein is CASSRGLAGGPWEQYF.